This TCR beta chain was retrieved from a study of blood T cell repertoires in COVID-19. Study-level information: PBMCs, B-cell-depleted T cells, or T cells were the source of the cDNA or gDNA that made up the material.

This CDR3 region has 13 residues. Germline V gene data show CDR1 as LNHDA and CDR2 as SQIVND (reference sequence). The V gene lost 5 bases and the J gene lost 4 bases, with 11 bases spanning the gap. The repertoire was sequenced with immunoSEQ multiplex PCR; TCRdb's copy has only in-frame clones and lacks some. The sample holds 200,000 to 250,000 clones, 86% seen once. The age range of participants was roughly 18 to 90 years, with residence in about 25 US areas. Participants' reported clinical history set cohort assignment. This TCR derives from a woman in her 30s who had been exposed to COVID-19. The chain has TRBV19 and TRBJ1-2; possibly TRBD1 for D (5 bases). The sample comprised PBMCs or T cells enriched from blood (not recorded which). The CDR3 is CASSHETAYGYTF. The DNA of the CDR3 is TGTGCCAGTAGTCACGAGACAGCCTATGGCTACACCTTC.